The 7 T cell receptor beta chains below were found in one sample sequenced in a study of STAT3 mutations in large granular lymphocyte leukemia. Overall study results and limits: In T-cell large granular lymphocyte leukemia, about half of patients showed multiple immunodominant subclonotypes.

No antigen has been identified for these receptors. Profiled with immunoSEQ multiplex PCR; TCRdb holds only in-frame clones, not every one. The data contain around 4,600 clones, about half of them singletons. Sequenced sample: peripheral blood mononuclear cells. The receptors originated from a man in his sixties with T-cell large granular lymphocyte leukemia. Some clones in this sample may be carry-over from other donors' samples.

This clone was seen only a few times. This chain uses TRBV5-5 with TRBJ1-2; no clear D gene. CDR1 and CDR2 from the germline V gene are SGHKS and YYEKEE (reference sequence). The CDR3 is 12 amino acids. V was shortened by 0 bases and J by 7 bases, with 7 bases between the two germline ends. The CDR3 sequence: CASSLEAVGYTF. The CDR3 DNA reads TGTGCCAGCAGCTTGGAGGCCGTTGGCTACACCTTC. Drawing the rest from reference TRBV5-5 and TRBJ1-2, the complete variable domain is DAGVTQSPTHLIKTRGQQVTLRCSPISGHKSVSWYQQVLGQGPQFIFQYYEKEERGRGNFPDRFSARQFPNYSSELNVNALLLGDSALYLCASSLEAVGYTFGSGTRLTVV.

The chain combines TRBV9 with TRBJ2-1; D call uncertain. The CDR3 is made up of 13 amino acids. The germline gives CDR1 SGDLS, CDR2 YYNGEE. Trimming shortened V by 3 bases and J by 5 bases, and 9 bases separated the two germline ends. The CDR3 loop reads CASSGRLHNEQFF. CDR3 coding DNA: TGTGCCAGCAGCGGTCGACTCCACAATGAGCAGTTCTTC. Variable domain in full (rest from reference TRBV9 and TRBJ2-1): DSGVTQTPKHLITATGQRVTLRCSPRSGDLSVYWYQQSLDQGLQFLIQYYNGEERAKGNILERFSAQQFPDLHSELNLSSLELGDSALYFCASSGRLHNEQFFGPGTRLTVL.

This clone was counted only a few times. The rearrangement joins TRBV6-5 to TRBJ1-2, with 7 bases that match TRBD1. The CDR3 loop spans 15 amino acids. CDR1 and CDR2 (germline): MNHEY, SVGAGI. Germline trimming cut 5 bases from V and 6 bases from J; bases unmatched to any gene: 12. This CDR3 is CASSPRAVQGDGYTF. The CDR3 DNA reads TGTGCCAGCAGTCCTCGGGCAGTGCAGGGGGATGGCTACACCTTC.

J is TRBJ2-7 and V is TRBV30; TRBD1 matches at 10 bases. The ends lost 8 bases at V and 6 bases at J; junction bases unmatched: 7. This CDR3 is 12 amino acids long. The germline CDR1 and CDR2 sequences are GTSNPN and SVGIG (reference sequence). The CDR3 DNA follows: TGTGCCATGGACAGGGGGGCTATCGAGCAGTACTTC. It codes for CAMDRGAIEQYF.

This rearrangement joins TRBV30 to TRBJ1-6; no clear D gene. Per germline, CDR1 GTSNPN and CDR2 SVGIG (reference sequence). The CDR3 contains 15 residues. V lost 0 bases to trimming and J lost 9 bases, with 15 bases between them. The CDR3 DNA reads TGTGCCTGGAGTGTACTGTCCCGGATCGGTTCACCCCTCCACTTT. Its translation is CAWSVLSRIGSPLHF.

V usage is TRBV29-1 and J usage is TRBJ2-3, with no clear D. This CDR3 spans 13 amino acids. CDR1 is SQVTM, CDR2 ANQGSEA, per germline. V lost 1 base and J lost 0, with 5 bases in between. Here the CDR3 DNA reads TGCAGCGTTGAAGGACGGAGCACAGATACGCAGTATTTT. Its translation is CSVEGRSTDTQYF.

This clone showed up just a few times. The gene calls are TRBV5-1 and TRBJ1-6; tentative D call: TRBD1 (6 bases). The germline V gene encodes CDR1 SGHRS and CDR2 YFSETQ. V lost 0 bases and J lost 8, with 9 bases in between. The CDR3 sequence is 14 residues long. CDR3 in amino acids: CASSLVAGDSPLHF. CDR3 DNA sequence: TGCGCCAGCAGCTTGGTAGCAGGGGATTCACCCCTCCACTTT.